This TCR beta chain came from a study of identical twins. V lost 4 bases and J 8 bases, leaving 8 bases between the germline ends. Germline CDR1 reads SGHAT; CDR2 reads FQNNGV. The CDR3 length is 11 residues. Each CDR3 protein is one row after TCRdb ran MiXCR on the 5' RACE reads. The data contain over 200,000 distinct CDR3 sequences, roughly a tenth of them singletons. Regarding the study as a whole: These conclusions were based on statistical analysis (cross-sectional, not following the same donors). Twins shared out-of-frame alpha sequences with excess low generation probability.

This clonotype was seen a handful of times. Its antigen is as yet unknown. The clonotype was recovered from a man aged 45 to 65 in good health. The material sequenced was memory T cells sorted from blood. The chain has TRBV11-2 and TRBJ2-5; D not certain. The CDR3 is CASSSIGTQYF. The DNA of the CDR3 is TGTGCCAGCAGCTCTATCGGTACCCAGTACTTC.